Shown below are 27 T cell receptor beta chains from a single sample sequenced in a study of T-cell memory formation after mild COVID-19. Each CDR3 protein gets one entry after TCRdb re-called the 5' RACE reads with MiXCR. The sample lists about 410,000 distinct CDR3 sequences; more than 15% were seen once. Sequencing was performed on PBMCs or a T cell subset sorted from them (not recorded which). All receptors derive from a man aged 18 to 30 who had mild COVID-19 (a few samples of this study predate the infection). Cell type and time point are not known.

The chain uses TRBV9 and TRBJ1-5; tentatively, D is TRBD1 (5 bases). CDR1 SGDLS and CDR2 YYNGEE come from the germline V gene. Trimming took off 2 bases at V and 1 base at J, with 10 bases between the two ends. The CDR3 totals 15 residues. The CDR3, as DNA: TGTGCCAGCAGCGTGGGGACGGTAAGCAATCAGCCCCAGCATTTT. It specifies CASSVGTVSNQPQHF. Full variable domain (outside the CDR3, taken from reference TRBV9 and TRBJ1-5): DSGVTQTPKHLITATGQRVTLRCSPRSGDLSVYWYQQSLDQGLQFLIQYYNGEERAKGNILERFSAQQFPDLHSELNLSSLELGDSALYFCASSVGTVSNQPQHFGDGTRLSIL.

The chain recombines TRBV4-2 with TRBJ2-3; the D gene could be TRBD1 or TRBD2 (7 bases each). Germline CDR1 is LGHNA and CDR2 is YNFKEQ. This CDR3 is built from 15 residues. Trimming pared 3 bases from V and 7 bases from J, leaving 17 bases between. The CDR3 loop reads CASSQATGRGNTQYF. The CDR3 nucleotides are TGTGCCAGCAGCCAGGCGACAGGGCGGGGGAATACGCAGTATTTT.

A few counts support this clonotype. V is TRBV28 and J is TRBJ2-5, with 10 bases identical to TRBD2. Unmatched junction bases numbered 9, after V lost 6 bases and J lost 8 bases. The CDR3 extends over 14 amino acids. Germline V gives CDR1 MDHEN, CDR2 SYDVKM. DNA for the CDR3: TGTGCCAGCAGAGATAGCGGGGGGCCCGCTACCCAGTACTTC. This encodes CASRDSGGPATQYF.

The V and J genes are TRBV29-1 and TRBJ1-1, with a possible D match to TRBD1 (5 bases). The germline V and J ends were trimmed by 5 bases and 4 bases, with 8 bases remaining between them. There are 11 residues in the CDR3. Germline lookup yields CDR1 SQVTM and CDR2 ANQGSEA. The CDR3: CSVLGVTEAFF. The CDR3 DNA sequence: TGCAGCGTTCTAGGGGTCACTGAAGCTTTCTTT.

The chain links TRBV12-3 or TRBV12-4 to TRBJ1-6; D not certain. The CDR3 runs 15 residues. V was cut by 6 bases and J by 7 bases, with 16 bases left in between. The CDR3 DNA is TGTGCCAGCAGAAAAGAGACAAGGCCCAATTCACCCCTCCACTTT. Its translation: CASRKETRPNSPLHF.

The CDR3 DNA is TGCAGCGTTCGTGGCGGGGCCACAGATACGCAGTATTTT. Residues: CSVRGGATDTQYF. V is TRBV29-1 and J is TRBJ2-3; D might be TRBD2 (6 bases). V lost 5 bases to trimming and J lost 2 bases, with 11 bases between them. The V gene's germline CDR1 is SQVTM and CDR2 ANQGSEA. This CDR3 has 13 amino acids.

The CDR3 nucleotides read TGTGCCAGCCTAAGAGAGAGGGGACAGCCCCAGCATTTT. It translates to CASLRERGQPQHF. The chain carries TRBV12-3 or TRBV12-4 and TRBJ1-5; tentatively, D is TRBD1 (5 bases). The CDR3 is 13 amino acids. V lost 8 bases and J lost 7, with 15 bases in between.

In this sample, this clonotype turned up a few times. V is TRBV7-3 and J is TRBJ1-6, with 8 bases matching TRBD1. The CDR3 runs to 15 residues. Germline values: CDR1 SGHTA, CDR2 FQGTGA. V dropped 4 bases and J dropped 8; count of bases not matched to a gene: 7. CDR3 nucleotides: TGTGCCAGCAGCTCAGGACAGGGTTTTCATTCACCCCTCCACTTT. Amino acids: CASSSGQGFHSPLHF.

Concerning this clonotype itself: Just one base apart from a much larger clone, this may be a read error. The gene calls are TRBV5-1 and TRBJ2-5; 7 bases align to TRBD1. Germline V gives CDR1 SGHRS, CDR2 YFSETQ. The CDR3 is 15 amino acids. As DNA, the CDR3 is TGCGACAGCAGCACGCGGACAGGAGAGGGAGAGACCCAGTACTTC. Translated, it gives CDSSTRTGEGETQYF.

The CDR3 region has the DNA TGCGCCAGCAGCTTGGCCTTCGGGACTTACGAGCAGTACTTC. Translation: CASSLAFGTYEQYF. The V call is TRBV5-1, the J call TRBJ2-7, with D perhaps matching TRBD2 (6 bases). Germline CDR1 and CDR2: SGHRS and YFSETQ. CDR3 length: 14 residues. V was clipped by 0 bases and J by 4 bases, with 11 bases between them.

This chain links TRBV5-1 with TRBJ2-2; unclear D gene. V lost 5 bases to trimming and J lost 0 bases, with 11 bases between them. CDR3 length equals 15 residues. The germline gives CDR1 SGHRS, CDR2 YFSETQ. Written as DNA, the CDR3 is TGCGCCAGCAGATGGACGTACTCGAACACCGGGGAGCTGTTTTTT. Its protein product is CASRWTYSNTGELFF.

The V call is TRBV29-1, the J call TRBJ2-1, with TRBD2 identical over 11 bases. Trimming cost V 6 bases and J 0 bases; bases outside gene matches: 10. There are 17 residues in the CDR3. Germline loops: CDR1 SQVTM, CDR2 ANQGSEA. The CDR3 region is CSVALAGGFFSYNEQFF. The DNA for the CDR3 is TGCAGCGTAGCCCTAGCGGGGGGCTTCTTCTCCTACAATGAGCAGTTCTTC.

This clonotype showed up just a few times. This chain uses TRBV7-2 with TRBJ2-3; D unclear. The germline V gene has CDR1 SGHTA and CDR2 FQGNSA. This CDR3 region has 14 residues. Trimming took off 5 bases at V and 3 bases at J, with 12 bases between the two ends. Written as DNA, the CDR3 is TGTGCCAGCAGCCCCGCCGGATGGACAGATACGCAGTATTTT. Encoded protein: CASSPAGWTDTQYF.

The V gene is TRBV11-2, the J gene TRBJ2-5, with D possibly being TRBD2 (5 bases). V gave up 5 bases and J gave up 1 base, with 8 bases separating them. CDR1 is SGHAT, CDR2 FQNNGV, per germline. This CDR3 region has 13 residues. CDR3: CASSTDFQETQYF. The CDR3 DNA sequence: TGTGCCAGCAGCACGGACTTCCAAGAGACCCAGTACTTC. The whole variable domain, filled in from reference TRBV11-2 and TRBJ2-5, reads EAGVAQSPRYKIIEKRQSVAFWCNPISGHATLYWYQQILGQGPKLLIQFQNNGVVDDSQLPKDRFSAERLKGVDSTLKIQPAKLEDSAVYLCASSTDFQETQYFGPGTRLLVL.

This clonotype showed up many times. V gene TRBV6-5 combines with J gene TRBJ2-2; no definite D call. V dropped 2 bases and J dropped 5 bases, with 3 bases sitting between them. The CDR3 sequence is 12 residues long. The germline CDR1 and CDR2 sequences are MNHEY and SVGAGI. The chain's CDR3 is CASSYVTGELFF. The CDR3 DNA follows: TGTGCCAGCAGTTACGTTACCGGGGAGCTGTTTTTT.

This clonotype has just a few counts. The V call is TRBV7-9, the J call TRBJ2-5; 8 bases match TRBD1. The CDR3 spans 15 residues. Losses at the gene ends were 5 bases for V and 4 bases for J; bases not matched to a gene: 9. Germline lookup yields CDR1 SEHNR and CDR2 FQNEAQ (reference sequence). The CDR3 region has the DNA TGTGCCAGCAGCCCTCACTCACAGGGGGGAGAGACCCAGTACTTC. It translates to CASSPHSQGGETQYF.

This clonotype was observed a handful of times. One end of the junction varies from germline; a read error may be responsible. The V and J genes are TRBV2 and TRBJ1-5; D unresolved. Germline-derived CDR1 and CDR2 are SNHLY and FYNNEI. The CDR3 is 13 residues long. CDR3 sequence reads: CASSKTSDQPQHF. DNA of the CDR3: TGTGCCAGCAGTAAAACTAGCGATCAGCCCCAGCATTTT.

V usage is TRBV12-3 or TRBV12-4 and J usage is TRBJ1-1, with 7 bases that match TRBD1. The V gene end was trimmed by 6 bases and the J gene end by 0 bases; junction bases not matched to a gene: 7. The CDR3 is made up of 15 amino acids. In DNA form, the CDR3 reads TGTGCCAGCAGGGCACGGGACAGATTGAACACTGAAGCTTTCTTT. This gives the protein CASRARDRLNTEAFF.

This rearrangement joins TRBV29-1 to TRBJ1-1; D is possibly TRBD1 (6 bases). CDR1 and CDR2 (germline): SQVTM, ANQGSEA. V was cut by 7 bases and J by 7 bases, with 16 bases left in between. This CDR3 contains 12 residues. The CDR3 nucleotides read TGCAGCGCTGTCCGGACAGCAAATGAAGCTTTCTTT. It encodes CSAVRTANEAFF. The variable domain in full, with the rest retrieved from reference TRBV29-1 and TRBJ1-1, is SAVISQKPSRDICQRGTSLTIQCQVDSQVTMMFWYRQQPGQSLTLIATANQGSEATYESGFVIDKFPISRPNLTFSTLTVSNMSPEDSSIYLCSAVRTANEAFFGQGTRLTVV.

In its sample, this clonotype was seen once. A single base separates this from a much larger clone, so it may be a read error. J is TRBJ2-5 and V is TRBV5-5, with 9 bases identical to TRBD1. The CDR3 is made up of 14 amino acids. V was clipped by 7 bases and J by 4 bases; unmatched bases: 8. Germline CDR1 SGHKS, CDR2 YYEKEE (reference sequence). Written as DNA, the CDR3 is TGTGCCAGCGACTGGGACAGGGCGGCAGAGACCCAGTACTTC. Translated: CASDWDRAAETQYF.

This clonotype was recorded at least ten times. At one end, the junction sequence differs from germline, possibly due to a read error. CDR3 sequence reads: CASSFGGNTEAFF. The CDR3, as DNA: TGTGCCAGCAGCTTTGGGGGGAACACTGAAGCTTTCTTT. The chain employs TRBV5-1 and TRBJ1-1; TRBD1 might be the D (5 bases). Germline V CDR1 and CDR2: SGHRS, YFSETQ. The CDR3 length is 13 residues.

This clonotype was seen a handful of times. The CDR3 DNA sequence: TGCAGCGTTGCCCCCTCGAGGGGGGCATACAATGAGCAGTTCTTC. Amino acid sequence: CSVAPSRGAYNEQFF. The chain couples TRBV29-1 to TRBJ2-1; either TRBD1 or TRBD2 may supply D (6 bases each). CDR3 length equals 15 residues. The V gene's germline CDR1 is SQVTM and CDR2 ANQGSEA. V was clipped by 4 bases and J by 4 bases, with 17 bases between them.

This clonotype was found many times. V and J are TRBV12-3 or TRBV12-4 and TRBJ2-5; D is uncertain. Trimming shortened V by 2 bases and J by 1 base, and 8 bases separated the two germline ends. This CDR3 region has 14 residues. This chain's CDR3 is CASSLPESQETQYF. The CDR3 DNA follows: TGTGCCAGCAGTTTACCAGAAAGCCAAGAGACCCAGTACTTC.

This sequence joins TRBV20-1 and TRBJ1-6; tentatively, D is TRBD1 (5 bases). Germline V gene data show CDR1 as DFQATT and CDR2 as SNEGSKA (reference sequence). The CDR3 totals 13 residues. The V gene lost 6 bases and the J gene lost 7 bases, with 13 bases spanning the gap. CDR3 coding DNA: TGCAGTGCGTGGACCAGGGAGAATTCACCCCTCCACTTT. Translating it yields CSAWTRENSPLHF.

At least ten counts were recorded for this clonotype. V and J are TRBV27 and TRBJ2-1, with 7 bases matching TRBD1. This CDR3 is built from 14 residues. Germline V gives CDR1 MNHEY, CDR2 SMNVEV (reference sequence). Trimming took 4 bases from V and 3 from J; bases not matched to a gene: 3. The CDR3 DNA reads as TGTGCCAGCAGTTCCCGGGACAGCTACAATGAGCAGTTCTTC. Translating gives CASSSRDSYNEQFF.

The chain has TRBV6-5 and TRBJ1-2; D perhaps matches TRBD1 (6 bases). This CDR3 spans 15 amino acids. V gave up 5 bases and J gave up 3 bases, with 16 bases separating them. Per germline, CDR1 MNHEY and CDR2 SVGAGI. The CDR3 is CASSPLQGTHYGYTF. CDR3 DNA sequence: TGTGCCAGCAGTCCACTACAGGGTACCCACTATGGCTACACCTTC.

This clonotype has only a few counts. The chain combines TRBV5-1 with TRBJ2-3, with TRBD2 matching 8 bases. The CDR3 has 14 amino acids. Per the germline V gene, CDR1 is SGHRS and CDR2 is YFSETQ. Losses at the gene ends were 5 bases for V and 4 bases for J; bases not matched to a gene: 6. CDR3 sequence reads: CASSPGGPSDTQYF. CDR3 bases: TGCGCCAGCAGTCCGGGGGGGCCCTCAGATACGCAGTATTTT.